Below, 30 T cell receptor beta chains from the same sample are listed, as sequenced in a study of cytomegalovirus exposure and HLA in healthy donors. PCR was performed using 60 Vbeta and 13 Jbeta primers. The data were produced by immunoSEQ multiplex PCR, yet TCRdb's version contains in-frame clones alone and is incomplete. The table includes some 65,000 clones, 70% to 80% detected once. Sequencing was performed on PBMCs. The receptors were gathered from a girl between 5 and 17 years old in good health and CMV-seropositive.

This chain joins TRBV27 and TRBJ2-1, with 11 positions matching TRBD1. In germline, CDR1 is MNHEY, CDR2 SMNVEV (reference sequence). The V and J ends lost 4 bases and 8 bases, in that order; junction bases with no gene match: 7. There are 15 residues in the CDR3. The CDR3 region has the DNA TGTGCCAGCAGTTATACGGGACAGGGGGGCGATGAGCAGTTCTTC. Translating gives CASSYTGQGGDEQFF.

The J gene is TRBJ1-6, the V gene TRBV6-5; 7 bases line up with TRBD1. CDR1 and CDR2 (germline): MNHEY, SVGAGI. Trimming at V came to 4 bases and at J to 2 bases, leaving 5 bases not matched to a gene. CDR3 length equals 16 residues. The CDR3 nucleotides are TGTGCCAGCAGTTCCAAGACAGGGACCTATAATTCACCCCTCCACTTT. Its translation: CASSSKTGTYNSPLHF.

The CDR3 protein is CASSDSPGPNNEQFF. CDR3 DNA: TGTGCCAGCAGTGACTCCCCAGGGCCTAACAATGAGCAGTTCTTC. The chain joins TRBV6-4 to TRBJ2-1, with D tentatively TRBD1 (5 bases). Trimming removed 0 bases at V and 5 bases at J, with 11 bases between. Germline-derived CDR1 and CDR2 are MRHNA and SNTAGT. This CDR3 is built from 15 residues.

The table lists this clone with a few counts. The V gene is TRBV5-6, the J gene TRBJ2-7; TRBD1 is a possible D gene (5 bases). The CDR3 length is 14 residues. From germline, CDR1 is SGHDT and CDR2 YYEEEE. V gave up 0 bases and J gave up 6 bases, with 13 bases separating them. CDR3 amino acids: CASSLAAGLLEQYF. The CDR3 DNA reads TGTGCCAGCAGCTTGGCGGCAGGGCTCCTCGAGCAGTACTTC.

The chain combines TRBV6-1 with TRBJ2-3; 10 bases line up with TRBD2. Per germline, CDR1 MNHNS and CDR2 SASEGT. The CDR3 spans 14 residues. V trimming: 7 bases; J trimming: 4 bases; junction bases outside the gene matches: 5. The CDR3 here is CASTAGGNPDTQYF. CDR3 bases: TGTGCCAGCACAGCGGGGGGGAATCCAGATACGCAGTATTTT.

The chain has TRBV10-1 and TRBJ2-1; no reliable D call. The CDR3 spans 15 residues. Germline CDR1 and CDR2: WNHNN and SYGVQD (reference sequence). V was shortened by 3 bases and J by 4 bases, with 13 bases between the two germline ends. The CDR3 spells CASSDAELTYNEQFF. CDR3 DNA sequence: TGCGCCAGCAGTGACGCGGAACTCACTTACAATGAGCAGTTCTTC.

J is TRBJ2-1 and V is TRBV4-1; TRBD2 matches 7 bases. The germline V gene has CDR1 MGHRA and CDR2 YSYEKL. Trimming cost V 1 base and J 7 bases; bases outside gene matches: 16. The CDR3 spans 18 residues. In DNA, the CDR3 is TGCGCCAGCAGCCAAGGACCTATGGGACTAACACCTGGGAATGAGCAGTTCTTC. Translation gives CASSQGPMGLTPGNEQFF.

The J gene is TRBJ2-3, the V gene TRBV4-1; TRBD2 matches 11 bases. The CDR3 loop spans 14 amino acids. CDR1 is MGHRA, CDR2 YSYEKL, per germline. V gave up 0 bases and J gave up 10 bases; unmatched junction bases: 3. CDR3 nucleotide sequence: TGCGCCAGCAGCCAAGAACTAGCGGGGGAATCGCAGTATTTT. Residues: CASSQELAGESQYF.

This sequence joins TRBV29-1 and TRBJ2-7; a possible D gene is TRBD2 (6 bases). V lost 4 bases, J lost 3 bases, and 16 bases lay in between. Looked up from germline, CDR1 is SQVTM and CDR2 is ANQGSEA. The CDR3 runs to 14 residues. The CDR3: CSVAPGTEGYEQYF. DNA for the CDR3: TGCAGCGTTGCCCCCGGGACGGAGGGCTACGAGCAGTACTTC.

The chain links TRBV11-2 to TRBJ2-3, with D possibly being TRBD2 (7 bases). CDR1 SGHAT and CDR2 FQNNGV come from the germline V gene. The CDR3 length is 17 residues. Between the trimmed V and J ends, which lost 4 bases and 0 bases, there was a span of 17 bases. The CDR3 nucleotides are TGTGCCAGCAGCTGGACCGGGGGGCATGCTAGCACAGATACGCAGTATTTT. Residues: CASSWTGGHASTDTQYF.

In this sample, this clone turned up a few times. CDR3 sequence (DNA): TGTGCCATCAGCTCACCGGGACTTGACAAGCAGTACTTC. Protein sequence: CAISSPGLDKQYF. This sequence joins TRBV10-3 and TRBJ2-7; possibly TRBD2 for D (6 bases). V was shortened by 6 bases and J by 8 bases, with 17 bases between the two germline ends. The germline V gene has CDR1 ENHRY and CDR2 SYGVKD. This CDR3 contains 13 residues.

V and J are TRBV15 and TRBJ1-2, with D maybe TRBD1 (6 bases). V lost 0 bases and J 8 bases, leaving 16 bases between the germline ends. This CDR3 contains 15 residues. Germline CDR1 and CDR2: LNHNV and YYDKDF (reference sequence). DNA of the CDR3: TGTGCCACCAGCAGAGATCGGGGGGCAGTTGAGGGCTACACCTTC. Translating gives CATSRDRGAVEGYTF.

The genes are TRBV10-1 and TRBJ1-2; 7 bases fit TRBD1. Germline assignment: CDR1 WNHNN and CDR2 SYGVQD (reference sequence). Losses at the gene ends were 3 bases for V and 3 bases for J; bases not matched to a gene: 10. This CDR3 is built from 16 residues. Here the CDR3 reads CASSDSTGEEDYGYTF. CDR3 nucleotides: TGCGCCAGCAGTGACTCAACAGGGGAAGAGGACTATGGCTACACCTTC.

The V and J genes are TRBV6-5 and TRBJ1-1, with 8 positions matching TRBD1. The CDR3 has 13 amino acids. Looked up from germline, CDR1 is MNHEY and CDR2 is SVGAGI. The ends lost 2 bases at V and 5 bases at J; junction bases unmatched: 1. Here the CDR3 reads CASSYNRGTEAFF. The CDR3 region has the DNA TGTGCCAGCAGTTACAACAGGGGGACTGAAGCTTTCTTT.

The CDR3 sequence is CSVRGTLYGDTQYF. For the CDR3, the DNA is TGCAGCGTTCGAGGGACACTTTATGGGGATACGCAGTATTTT. V is TRBV29-1 and J is TRBJ2-3; weak D call: TRBD1 (6 bases). The ends were cut back, 5 bases at V and 6 bases at J, with 18 bases in the middle. The germline gives CDR1 SQVTM, CDR2 ANQGSEA. The CDR3 totals 14 residues.

This chain connects TRBV5-1 to TRBJ2-4; 8 bases fit TRBD1. The CDR3 extends over 14 amino acids. Looked up from germline, CDR1 is SGHRS and CDR2 is YFSETQ. The V segment lost 4 bases and the J segment 3 bases; nucleotides outside the gene matches: 3. The CDR3 bases are TGCGCCAGCAGCGAGGACAGGGTCAAAAACATTCAGTACTTC. It is translated as CASSEDRVKNIQYF.

The CDR3 spells CASSLSGQQYIQYF. CDR3 DNA sequence: TGTGCCAGCAGCCTCTCGGGACAGCAATACATTCAGTACTTC. This chain joins TRBV4-2 and TRBJ2-4; 7 nucleotides align to TRBD1. Unmatched junction bases numbered 8, after V lost 4 bases and J lost 8 bases. Germline-derived CDR1 and CDR2 are LGHNA and YNFKEQ. The CDR3 length is 14 residues.

This clone came up once. The chain links TRBV27 to TRBJ1-2; maybe TRBD1 (6 bases). Germline lookup yields CDR1 MNHEY and CDR2 SMNVEV (reference sequence). The CDR3 runs 14 residues. The germline V and J ends were trimmed by 8 bases and 6 bases, with 19 bases remaining between them. DNA of the CDR3: TGTGCCAGCGGACCCACAGGGTATCAGGATGGCTACACCTTC. It yields the protein CASGPTGYQDGYTF.

The chain joins TRBV15 to TRBJ2-7, with 9 bases that match TRBD2. Germline V lookup: CDR1 LNHNV, CDR2 YYDKDF (reference sequence). This CDR3 spans 14 amino acids. V trimming: 5 bases; J trimming: 4 bases; junction bases outside the gene matches: 6. In DNA, the CDR3 is TGTGCCACCAGCCAACCGGGACTAGCTTACGAGCAGTACTTC. This gives the protein CATSQPGLAYEQYF. Full variable domain (missing parts from reference TRBV15 and TRBJ2-7): DAMVIQNPRYQVTQFGKPVTLSCSQTLNHNVMYWYQQKSSQAPKLLFHYYDKDFNNEADTPDNFQSRRPNTSFCFLDIRSPGLGDTAMYLCATSQPGLAYEQYFGPGTRLTVT.

The V and J genes are TRBV25-1 and TRBJ2-5; maybe TRBD1 (6 bases). The CDR3 sequence is 13 residues long. Trimming left V 8 bases short and J 4 bases short, with 14 bases between. Germline values: CDR1 MGHDK, CDR2 SYGVNS. In DNA form, the CDR3 reads TGTGCCAGCCGCCCAGGGGTGGGAGAGACCCAGTACTTC. Translation gives CASRPGVGETQYF.

The chain couples TRBV10-3 to TRBJ2-7; tentatively, D is TRBD2 (6 bases). V was cut by 3 bases and J by 3 bases, with 12 bases left in between. Germline-derived CDR1 and CDR2 are ENHRY and SYGVKD. The CDR3 is 14 amino acids. The CDR3 loop is CAISDAGLIYEQYF. In DNA form, the CDR3 reads TGTGCCATCAGTGATGCGGGATTGATCTACGAGCAGTACTTC.

This chain joins TRBV6-5 and TRBJ1-2; D is perhaps TRBD1 (6 bases). The germline V gene encodes CDR1 MNHEY and CDR2 SVGAGI. The CDR3 totals 14 residues. V was shortened by 7 bases and J by 5 bases, with 17 bases between the two germline ends. CDR3 residues: CASTQTGRGYGYTF. The CDR3 DNA follows: TGTGCCAGCACCCAAACTGGCAGGGGATATGGCTACACCTTC.

J is TRBJ1-1 and V is TRBV5-1; maybe TRBD1 (6 bases). V was trimmed by 0 bases and J by 6 bases, leaving 9 bases between them. The CDR3 is made up of 13 amino acids. CDR1 and CDR2 from the germline V gene are SGHRS and YFSETQ. CDR3 nucleotides: TGCGCCAGCAGCTTGGAGGGGGGGGCTGAAGCTTTCTTT. Amino acids: CASSLEGGAEAFF.

V gene TRBV20-1 combines with J gene TRBJ1-2; tentatively, D is TRBD1 (5 bases). The CDR3 sequence is 11 residues long. Per the germline V gene, CDR1 is DFQATT and CDR2 is SNEGSKA (reference sequence). With 7 bases removed from V and 2 bases from J, the gap between germline ends came to 8 bases. The CDR3 protein is CSVPGNYGYTF. The CDR3, as DNA: TGCAGTGTACCAGGGAACTATGGCTACACCTTC.

The CDR3 is CASSLTGFQETQYF. In DNA form, the CDR3 reads TGCGCCAGCAGCTTGACAGGTTTCCAAGAGACCCAGTACTTC. The genes are TRBV5-1 and TRBJ2-5, with D possibly being TRBD1 (5 bases). CDR1 is SGHRS, CDR2 YFSETQ, per germline. Trimming took 1 base from V and 1 from J, leaving 8 bases between them. The CDR3 runs 14 residues.

The rearrangement links TRBV2 to TRBJ1-6; perhaps TRBD1 as D (5 bases). The CDR3 is 15 residues long. Trimming left V 5 bases short and J 0 bases short, with 8 bases between. Germline CDR1 and CDR2: SNHLY and FYNNEI. The CDR3 spells CASSTGGSYNSPLHF. For the CDR3, the DNA is TGTGCCAGCAGTACCGGGGGCTCCTATAATTCACCCCTCCACTTT.

This clone was detected only once. The rearrangement joins TRBV28 to TRBJ1-2; D unresolved. The CDR3 has 11 residues. Germline assignment: CDR1 MDHEN and CDR2 SYDVKM. V gave up 7 bases and J gave up 8 bases, with 11 bases separating them. The CDR3 nucleotides read TGTGCCAGCACACAAGGGAGCGGCTACACCTTC. This sequence encodes CASTQGSGYTF.

The rearrangement uses TRBV30 and TRBJ1-1; unclear D gene. V lost 5 bases, J lost 4 bases, and 11 bases lay in between. Germline assignment: CDR1 GTSNPN and CDR2 SVGIG (reference sequence). CDR3 length equals 12 residues. The DNA for the CDR3 is TGTGCCTGGCAACGGGAGGGCACTGAAGCTTTCTTT. Translating gives CAWQREGTEAFF.

J is TRBJ2-2 and V is TRBV30, with 8 nucleotides matching TRBD2. This CDR3 has 13 amino acids. CDR1 is GTSNPN, CDR2 SVGIG, per germline (reference sequence). V trimming: 2 bases; J trimming: 7 bases; junction bases outside the gene matches: 3. DNA for the CDR3: TGTGCCTGGAGTAAGACTAGCGTCGGGGAGCTGTTTTTT. This codes for CAWSKTSVGELFF.

This chain links TRBV7-6 with TRBJ2-7, with 7 bases aligning to TRBD1. Per germline, CDR1 SGHVS and CDR2 FNYEAQ. The CDR3 is made up of 14 amino acids. V shed 4 bases, J shed 3 bases, and the junction held 6 bases outside the gene matches. The CDR3 is CASSSLGQDYEQYF. CDR3 DNA sequence: TGTGCCAGCAGCTCGCTTGGACAGGACTACGAGCAGTACTTC.